One and the same sample provided the 7 T cell receptor beta chains below, sequenced in a study of CD8+CD57+ T cells in acquired aplastic anemia. Patients included in sequencing had previously demonstrated CD8+CD57+ cell expansion by flow cytometry. Investigators profiled TCR beta VDJ and CDR3 from genomic DNA template. TCRdb independently ran MiXCR on the reads; one entry per CDR3 protein. The sample includes 200,000 to 250,000 distinct CDR3 sequences, about 60% of them seen just once. The material sequenced was sorted CD4+, CD8+, or CD8+CD57+ T cells (not recorded which) from PBMCs. The source of these receptors is a human donor with aplastic anemia.

This chain links TRBV19 with TRBJ2-3, with unresolved D. Germline V lookup: CDR1 LNHDA, CDR2 SQIVND (reference sequence). The CDR3 is 14 residues long. V lost 3 bases and J 3 bases, leaving 10 bases between the germline ends. CDR3 loop: CASSMGVGTDTQYF. The CDR3 DNA reads as TGTGCCAGTAGTATGGGTGTAGGTACAGATACGCAGTATTTT.

The J gene is TRBJ2-3, the V gene TRBV10-3; D call uncertain. This CDR3 has 16 amino acids. V gave up 0 bases and J gave up 2 bases, with 12 bases separating them. The germline V gene encodes CDR1 ENHRY and CDR2 SYGVKD. CDR3 DNA sequence: TGTGCCATCAGTGAGTCTGGTGTCAGACACACAGATACGCAGTATTTT. Amino acids: CAISESGVRHTDTQYF.

This clonotype was counted once. The junction departs from the called germline gene at one end, perhaps through a read error. The V gene is TRBV5-6, the J gene TRBJ2-1; D call uncertain. Germline V gene lookup returns CDR1 SGHDT and CDR2 YYEEEE. The CDR3 is 11 amino acids. The CDR3 DNA follows: TGTGCCAGCACCTTGAACAATGAGCAGTTCTTC. It encodes CASTLNNEQFF.

The chain is built from TRBV29-1 and TRBJ2-2; D not resolved. The CDR3 totals 14 residues. The germline V gene encodes CDR1 SQVTM and CDR2 ANQGSEA. Trimming left V 4 bases short and J 1 base short, with 10 bases between. CDR3 bases: TGCAGCGTTGGGAATAGGGTGAACACCGGGGAGCTGTTTTTT. Its protein product is CSVGNRVNTGELFF.

The chain links TRBV2 to TRBJ2-3; no definite D call. V was shortened by 3 bases and J by 0 bases, with 13 bases between the two germline ends. CDR3 length: 16 amino acids. Germline CDR1 and CDR2: SNHLY and FYNNEI. DNA of the CDR3: TGTGCCAGCAGTGACCCATCTTGGGCTAGCACAGATACGCAGTATTTT. It is translated as CASSDPSWASTDTQYF.

This chain joins TRBV2 and TRBJ1-2, with a tentative D call TRBD1 (6 bases). The length of the CDR3 is 15 residues. V was cut by 5 bases and J by 6 bases, with 19 bases left in between. CDR1 and CDR2 from the germline V gene are SNHLY and FYNNEI. Written as DNA, the CDR3 is TGTGCCAGCAGTTACGGCGGGGGGGCCAACAATGGCTACACCTTC. It codes for CASSYGGGANNGYTF.

This clonotype was counted many times. The DNA of the CDR3 is TGTGCCAGCAGTCACGCAGGGACTGAAGCTTTCTTT. Amino acids: CASSHAGTEAFF. The gene calls are TRBV6-5 and TRBJ1-1; D is possibly TRBD1 (5 bases). The germline V gene encodes CDR1 MNHEY and CDR2 SVGAGI. The CDR3 extends over 12 amino acids. V gave up 5 bases and J gave up 5 bases, with 9 bases separating them.